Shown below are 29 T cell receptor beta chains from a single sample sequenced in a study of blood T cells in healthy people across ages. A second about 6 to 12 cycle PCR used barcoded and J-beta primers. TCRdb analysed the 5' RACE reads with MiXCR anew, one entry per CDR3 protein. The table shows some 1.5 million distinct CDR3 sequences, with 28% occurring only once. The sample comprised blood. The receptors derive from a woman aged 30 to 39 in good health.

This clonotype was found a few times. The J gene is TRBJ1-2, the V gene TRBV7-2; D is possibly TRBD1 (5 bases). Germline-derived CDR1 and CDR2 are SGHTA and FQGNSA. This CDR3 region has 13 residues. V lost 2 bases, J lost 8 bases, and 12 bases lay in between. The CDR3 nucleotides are TGTGCCAGCAGCTTAACTGAGGGGAGCGGCTACACCTTC. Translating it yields CASSLTEGSGYTF.

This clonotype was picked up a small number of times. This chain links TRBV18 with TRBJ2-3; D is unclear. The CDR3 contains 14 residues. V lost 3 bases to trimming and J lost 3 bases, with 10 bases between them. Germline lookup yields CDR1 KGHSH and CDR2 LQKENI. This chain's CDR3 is CASSPGYPTDTQYF. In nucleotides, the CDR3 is TGTGCCAGCTCACCGGGCTACCCAACAGATACGCAGTATTTT.

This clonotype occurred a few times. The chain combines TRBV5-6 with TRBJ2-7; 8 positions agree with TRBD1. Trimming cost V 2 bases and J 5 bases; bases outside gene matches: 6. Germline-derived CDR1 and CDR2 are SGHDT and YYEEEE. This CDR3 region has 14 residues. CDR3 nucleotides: TGTGCCAGCAGCTTTTGGGACAGGATCCACGAGCAGTACTTC. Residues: CASSFWDRIHEQYF.

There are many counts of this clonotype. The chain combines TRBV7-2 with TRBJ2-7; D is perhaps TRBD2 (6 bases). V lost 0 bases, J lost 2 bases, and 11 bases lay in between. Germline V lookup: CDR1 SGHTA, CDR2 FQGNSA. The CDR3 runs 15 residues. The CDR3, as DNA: TGTGCCAGCAGCTTAGCGGAGGCGGGACCCTACGAGCAGTACTTC. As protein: CASSLAEAGPYEQYF. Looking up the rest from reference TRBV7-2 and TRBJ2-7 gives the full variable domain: GAGVSQSPSNKVTEKGKDVELRCDPISGHTALYWYRQSLGQGLEFLIYFQGNSAPDKSGLPSDRFSAERTGGSVSTLTIQRTQQEDSAVYLCASSLAEAGPYEQYFGPGTRLTVT.

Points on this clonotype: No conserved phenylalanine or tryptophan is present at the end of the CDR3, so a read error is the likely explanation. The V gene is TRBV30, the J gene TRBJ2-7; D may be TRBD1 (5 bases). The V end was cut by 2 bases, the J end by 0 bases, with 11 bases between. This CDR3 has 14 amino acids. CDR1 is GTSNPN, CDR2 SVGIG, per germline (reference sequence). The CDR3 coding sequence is TGTGCCTGGAGTTCAGGGCAGATCTCCTACGAGCAGTACTTG. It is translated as CAWSSGQISYEQYL.

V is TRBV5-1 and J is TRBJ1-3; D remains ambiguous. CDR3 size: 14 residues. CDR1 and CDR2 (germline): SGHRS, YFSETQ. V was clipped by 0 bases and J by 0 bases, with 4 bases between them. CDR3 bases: TGCGCCAGCAGCTTGGGCACCTCTGGAAACACCATATATTTT. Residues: CASSLGTSGNTIYF.

CDR3 DNA sequence: TGCAGCGTTGTACGGACAGGGGTGAGCGAAAAACTGTTTTTT. Protein product: CSVVRTGVSEKLFF. V gene TRBV29-1 combines with J gene TRBJ1-4, with TRBD1 matching over 9 bases. This CDR3 region has 14 residues. Germline CDR1 reads SQVTM; CDR2 reads ANQGSEA. Trimming took 4 bases from V and 8 from J; bases not matched to a gene: 8.

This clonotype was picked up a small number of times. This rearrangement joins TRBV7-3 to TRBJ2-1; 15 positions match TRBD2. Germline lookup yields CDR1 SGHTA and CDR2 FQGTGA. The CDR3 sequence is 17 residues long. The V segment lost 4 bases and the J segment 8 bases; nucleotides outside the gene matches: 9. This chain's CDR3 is CASSSSAGLAGGHEQFF. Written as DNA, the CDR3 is TGTGCCAGCAGCTCCTCCGCCGGACTAGCGGGGGGGCATGAGCAGTTCTTC.

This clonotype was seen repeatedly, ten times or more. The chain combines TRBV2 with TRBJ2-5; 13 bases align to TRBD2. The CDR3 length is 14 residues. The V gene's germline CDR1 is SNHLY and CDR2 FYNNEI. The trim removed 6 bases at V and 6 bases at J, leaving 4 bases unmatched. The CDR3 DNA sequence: TGTGCCAGCAGAACTAGCGGGGGGGCAAAGACCCAGTACTTC. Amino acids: CASRTSGGAKTQYF.

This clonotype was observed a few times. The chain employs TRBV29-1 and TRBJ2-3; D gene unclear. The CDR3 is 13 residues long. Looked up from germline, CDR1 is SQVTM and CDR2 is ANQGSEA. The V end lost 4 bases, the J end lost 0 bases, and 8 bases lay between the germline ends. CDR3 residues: CSVVGQSTDTQYF. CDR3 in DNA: TGCAGCGTTGTCGGGCAGAGCACAGATACGCAGTATTTT.

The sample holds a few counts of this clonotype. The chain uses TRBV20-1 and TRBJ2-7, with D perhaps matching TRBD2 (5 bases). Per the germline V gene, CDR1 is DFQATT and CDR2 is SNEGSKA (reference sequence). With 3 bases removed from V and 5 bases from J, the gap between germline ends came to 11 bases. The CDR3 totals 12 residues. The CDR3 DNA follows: TGCAGTGCTAGCGGGGATGGCAACGAGCAGTACTTC. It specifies CSASGDGNEQYF.

The CDR3 protein is CASSVDATGGIRLNTEAFF. CDR3 nucleotide sequence: TGTGCCAGCAGCGTCGACGCAACAGGGGGCATCCGCCTAAACACTGAAGCTTTCTTT. This rearrangement joins TRBV7-9 to TRBJ1-1; 9 nucleotides line up with TRBD1. V was clipped by 5 bases and J by 2 bases; unmatched bases: 18. The CDR3 has 19 residues. Germline V gene lookup returns CDR1 SEHNR and CDR2 FQNEAQ (reference sequence).

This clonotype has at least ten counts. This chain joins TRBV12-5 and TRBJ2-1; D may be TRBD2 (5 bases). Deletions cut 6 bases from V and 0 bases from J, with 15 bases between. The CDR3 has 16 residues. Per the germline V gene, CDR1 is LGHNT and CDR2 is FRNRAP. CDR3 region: CASGWLTGSSYNEQFF. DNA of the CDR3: TGTGCTAGTGGATGGTTGACGGGGAGCTCCTACAATGAGCAGTTCTTC.

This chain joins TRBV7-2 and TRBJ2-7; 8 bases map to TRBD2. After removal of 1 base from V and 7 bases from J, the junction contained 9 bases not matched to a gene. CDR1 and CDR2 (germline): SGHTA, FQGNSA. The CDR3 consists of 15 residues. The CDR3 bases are TGTGCCAGCAGCTTAGAGGTAGCGGGGTCTCGGGAGCAGTACTTC. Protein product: CASSLEVAGSREQYF. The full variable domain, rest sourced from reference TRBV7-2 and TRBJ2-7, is GAGVSQSPSNKVTEKGKDVELRCDPISGHTALYWYRQSLGQGLEFLIYFQGNSAPDKSGLPSDRFSAERTGGSVSTLTIQRTQQEDSAVYLCASSLEVAGSREQYFGPGTRLTVT.

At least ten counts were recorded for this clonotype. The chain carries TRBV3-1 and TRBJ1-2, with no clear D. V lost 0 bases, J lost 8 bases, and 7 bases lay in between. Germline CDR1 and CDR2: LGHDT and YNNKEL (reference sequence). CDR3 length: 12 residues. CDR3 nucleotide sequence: TGTGCCAGCAGCCAAGACCAAGGAGGCTACACCTTC. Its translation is CASSQDQGGYTF.

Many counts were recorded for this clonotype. This chain's CDR3 is CASSYSLGPNQPQHF. The CDR3 DNA reads TGTGCCAGCAGTTACTCGTTGGGCCCCAATCAGCCCCAGCATTTT. This chain links TRBV6-5 with TRBJ1-5, with unresolved D. Trimming pared 0 bases from V and 3 bases from J, leaving 9 bases between. Germline CDR1 reads MNHEY; CDR2 reads SVGAGI. CDR3 length: 15 residues.

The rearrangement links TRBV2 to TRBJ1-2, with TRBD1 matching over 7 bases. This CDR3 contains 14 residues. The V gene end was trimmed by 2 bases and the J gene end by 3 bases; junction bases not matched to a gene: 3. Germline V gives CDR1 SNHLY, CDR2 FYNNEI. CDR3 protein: CASSEQGEDYGYTF. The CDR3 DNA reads TGTGCCAGCAGTGAACAGGGGGAGGACTATGGCTACACCTTC.

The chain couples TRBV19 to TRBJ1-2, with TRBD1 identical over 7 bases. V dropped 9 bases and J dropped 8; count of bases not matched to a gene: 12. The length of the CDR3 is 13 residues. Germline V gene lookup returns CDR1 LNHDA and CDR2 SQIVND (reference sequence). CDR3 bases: TGTGCCAGCTCGGGACAGTCCTGTTCGGGCTACACCTTC. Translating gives CASSGQSCSGYTF.

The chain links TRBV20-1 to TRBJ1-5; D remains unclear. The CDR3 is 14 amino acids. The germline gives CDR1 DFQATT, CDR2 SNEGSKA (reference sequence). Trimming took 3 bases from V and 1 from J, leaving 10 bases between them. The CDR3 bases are TGCAGTGCTAGGGGTGGTCCGAGCAATCAGCCCCAGCATTTT. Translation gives CSARGGPSNQPQHF.

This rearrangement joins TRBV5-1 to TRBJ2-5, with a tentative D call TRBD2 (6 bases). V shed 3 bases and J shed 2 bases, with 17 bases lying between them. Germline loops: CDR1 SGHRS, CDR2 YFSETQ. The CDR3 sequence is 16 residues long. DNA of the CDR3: TGCGCCAGCAGCTACCCCGGGACTTCAAATCAAGAGACCCAGTACTTC. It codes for CASSYPGTSNQETQYF.

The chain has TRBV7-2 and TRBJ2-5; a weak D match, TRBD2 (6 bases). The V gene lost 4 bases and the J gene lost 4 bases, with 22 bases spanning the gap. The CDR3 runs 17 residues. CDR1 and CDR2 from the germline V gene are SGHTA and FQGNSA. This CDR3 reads CASSYSGLAEKGETQYF. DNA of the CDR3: TGTGCCAGCAGCTACAGCGGATTAGCGGAGAAGGGAGAGACCCAGTACTTC.

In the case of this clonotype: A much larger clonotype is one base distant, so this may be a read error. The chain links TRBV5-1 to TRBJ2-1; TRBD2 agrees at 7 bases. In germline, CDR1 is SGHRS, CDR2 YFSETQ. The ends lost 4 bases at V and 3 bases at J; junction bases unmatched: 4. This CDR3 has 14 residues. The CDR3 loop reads CASSLWDYYNEQFF. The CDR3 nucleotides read TGCGCCAGCAGCCTCTGGGACTACTACAATGAGCAGTTCTTC.

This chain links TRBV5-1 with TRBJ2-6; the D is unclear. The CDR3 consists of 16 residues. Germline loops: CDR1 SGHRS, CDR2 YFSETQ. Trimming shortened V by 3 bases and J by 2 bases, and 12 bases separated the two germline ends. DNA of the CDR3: TGCGCCAGCAGCTCCGATAACAGCCCTGGGGCCAACGTCCTGACTTTC. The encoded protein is CASSSDNSPGANVLTF.

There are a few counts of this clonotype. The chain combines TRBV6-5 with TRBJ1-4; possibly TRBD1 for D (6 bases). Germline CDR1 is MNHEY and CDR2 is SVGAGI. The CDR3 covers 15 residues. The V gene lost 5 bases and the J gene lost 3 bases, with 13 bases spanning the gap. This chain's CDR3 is CASSPGGPPNEKLFF. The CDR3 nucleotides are TGTGCCAGCAGTCCCGGGGGGCCCCCTAATGAAAAACTGTTTTTT.

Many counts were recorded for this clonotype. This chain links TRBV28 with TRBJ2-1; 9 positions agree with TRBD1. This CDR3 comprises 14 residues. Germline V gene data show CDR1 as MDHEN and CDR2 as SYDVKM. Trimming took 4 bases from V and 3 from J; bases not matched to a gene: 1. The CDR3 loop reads CASSWTGDYNEQFF. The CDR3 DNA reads TGTGCCAGCAGTTGGACAGGGGACTACAATGAGCAGTTCTTC.

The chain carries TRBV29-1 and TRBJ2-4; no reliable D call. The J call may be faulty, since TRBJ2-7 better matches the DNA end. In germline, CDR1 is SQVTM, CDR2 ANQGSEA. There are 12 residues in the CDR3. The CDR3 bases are TGCAGCGTTGCCCAGCCTGTTTACGAGCAGTACTTC. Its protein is CSVAQPVYEQYF.

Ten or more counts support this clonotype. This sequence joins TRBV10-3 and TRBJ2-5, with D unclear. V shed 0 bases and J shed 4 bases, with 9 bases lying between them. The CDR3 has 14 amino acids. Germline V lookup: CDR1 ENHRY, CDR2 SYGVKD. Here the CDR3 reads CAISESTVPETQYF. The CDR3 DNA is TGTGCCATCAGTGAGTCGACCGTTCCAGAGACCCAGTACTTC.

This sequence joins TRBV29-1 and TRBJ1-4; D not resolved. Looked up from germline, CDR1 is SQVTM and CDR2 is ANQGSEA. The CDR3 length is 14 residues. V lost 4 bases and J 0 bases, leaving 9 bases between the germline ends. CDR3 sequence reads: CSVGVPATNEKLFF. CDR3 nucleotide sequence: TGCAGCGTTGGGGTTCCGGCAACTAATGAAAAACTGTTTTTT.

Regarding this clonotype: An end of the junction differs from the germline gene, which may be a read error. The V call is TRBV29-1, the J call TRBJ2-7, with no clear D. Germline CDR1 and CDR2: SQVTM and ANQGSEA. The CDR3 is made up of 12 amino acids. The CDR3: CGVGQASYEQYF. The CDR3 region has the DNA TGCGGCGTTGGGCAGGCTTCCTACGAGCAGTACTTC.